A single sample is the source of the 30 T cell receptor beta chains below, sequenced in a study of blood T cell repertoires in COVID-19. Method: immunoSEQ multiplex PCR; TCRdb's copy keeps in-frame clones and lacks some. Among about 370,000 clones listed, 70% to 90% were seen once. The sequencing input was peripheral blood. All receptors derive from a woman aged 25-40 years with COVID-19, enrolled during active disease.

The chain uses TRBV19 and TRBJ2-2; tentatively, D is TRBD1 (6 bases). This CDR3 is built from 15 residues. Between the trimmed V and J ends, which lost 7 bases and 4 bases, there was a span of 16 bases. Germline V gene data show CDR1 as LNHDA and CDR2 as SQIVND (reference sequence). The DNA for the CDR3 is TGTGCCAGTATGGGGACACCGCTGGGCACCGGGGAGCTGTTTTTT. It translates to CASMGTPLGTGELFF.

This chain joins TRBV5-8 and TRBJ1-4, with a tentative D call TRBD1 (6 bases). Between the trimmed V and J ends, which lost 3 bases and 6 bases, there was a span of 12 bases. CDR1 is SGHTS and CDR2 is YDEGEE in the germline V gene. This CDR3 spans 14 amino acids. This CDR3 is CASSWGRGDEKLFF. The CDR3 region has the DNA TGTGCCAGCAGCTGGGGCAGGGGAGATGAAAAACTGTTTTTT. The whole variable domain, filled in from reference TRBV5-8 and TRBJ1-4, reads EAGVTQSPTHLIKTRGQQATLRCSPISGHTSVYWYQQALGLGLQFLLWYDEGEERNRGNFPPRFSGRQFPNYSSELNVNALELEDSALYLCASSWGRGDEKLFFGSGTQLSVL.

The chain recombines TRBV24-1 with TRBJ2-3; 8 bases match TRBD2. The V and J ends lost 0 bases and 0 bases, in that order; junction bases with no gene match: 7. Germline values: CDR1 KGHDR, CDR2 SFDVKD. The CDR3 loop spans 18 amino acids. CDR3 sequence (DNA): TGTGCCACCAGTGATTTGCTCCCGGGGGGGCTAAGCACAGATACGCAGTATTTT. Protein product: CATSDLLPGGLSTDTQYF.

V usage is TRBV12-3 or TRBV12-4 and J usage is TRBJ1-2, with D possibly TRBD1 on 5 matching bases. The V end lost 2 bases, the J end lost 6 bases, and 10 bases lay between the germline ends. The CDR3 runs to 13 residues. CDR3 sequence (DNA): TGTGCCAGCAGTTTAACCATGGGGCATGGCTACACCTTC. Translation: CASSLTMGHGYTF.

The rearrangement links TRBV9 to TRBJ2-3; the match to TRBD2 covers 7 bases. The CDR3 spans 16 residues. Germline CDR1 reads SGDLS; CDR2 reads YYNGEE. The ends lost 7 bases at V and 0 bases at J; junction bases unmatched: 11. The CDR3, as DNA: TGTGCCAGCTCCAACTTAGCGGGCCTTAGCACAGATACGCAGTATTTT. Amino acid sequence: CASSNLAGLSTDTQYF.

The J gene is TRBJ1-1, the V gene TRBV11-2; TRBD1 matches 7 bases. The CDR3 is 15 residues long. Germline-derived CDR1 and CDR2 are SGHAT and FQNNGV. J gave up 3 bases and V 2 bases, and 6 bases lay outside the gene matches. CDR3 sequence (DNA): TGTGCCAGCAGCTTACTAGGGGGCGCGGACACTGAAGCTTTCTTT. This codes for CASSLLGGADTEAFF.

This clone was found once. The chain recombines TRBV19 with TRBJ1-5; TRBD1 is a possible D gene (6 bases). Germline assignment: CDR1 LNHDA and CDR2 SQIVND (reference sequence). This CDR3 is 16 amino acids long. Trimming removed 4 bases at V and 1 base at J, with 14 bases between. The CDR3 sequence: CASSTTPGQSNQPQHF. The CDR3 nucleotides read TGTGCCAGTAGTACCACCCCCGGACAGAGCAATCAGCCCCAGCATTTT.

This clone occurred once. The chain combines TRBV2 with TRBJ2-1; unclear D gene. The germline V gene has CDR1 SNHLY and CDR2 FYNNEI. V was pared by 6 bases and J by 5 bases, with 11 bases between. The CDR3 is made up of 13 amino acids. In DNA, the CDR3 is TGTGCCAGCAGCCTTACAAGAAACAATGAGCAGTTCTTC. Its translation is CASSLTRNNEQFF.

This chain links TRBV6-5 with TRBJ1-3, with D unresolved. Per the germline V gene, CDR1 is MNHEY and CDR2 is SVGAGI. This CDR3 region has 15 residues. Trimming removed 3 bases from V and 7 bases from J, with 16 bases in between. The CDR3: CASSYHDTVGNTIYF. The CDR3, as DNA: TGTGCCAGCAGTTATCATGATACAGTTGGGAACACCATATATTTT.

The chain carries TRBV5-4 and TRBJ2-5, with 9 bases identical to TRBD2. The trim removed 0 bases at V and 4 bases at J, leaving 13 bases unmatched. This CDR3 spans 18 amino acids. The germline V gene encodes CDR1 SGHNT and CDR2 YYREEE (reference sequence). The CDR3 region has the DNA TGTGCCAGCAGCTTGGGGGTGGGACTAGCTGTGCTGACAGAGACCCAGTACTTC. Residues: CASSLGVGLAVLTETQYF.

The chain links TRBV13 to TRBJ2-3; D possibly corresponds to TRBD1 (7 bases). The germline V gene has CDR1 PRHDT and CDR2 FYEKMQ (reference sequence). The V gene lost 5 bases and the J gene lost 1 base, with 22 bases spanning the gap. The CDR3 spans 18 residues. The CDR3 nucleotides are TGTGCCAGCAGCCGACAGGGAAGGCAAAGGGGGGGCACAGATACGCAGTATTTT. Its translation is CASSRQGRQRGGTDTQYF.

V usage is TRBV10-2 and J usage is TRBJ2-1, with TRBD1 matching over 10 bases. The V gene end was trimmed by 2 bases and the J gene end by 7 bases; junction bases not matched to a gene: 5. From germline, CDR1 is WSHSY and CDR2 SAAADI. CDR3 size: 15 residues. CDR3 in DNA: TGCGCCAGCAGTGAGGGGACAGGGGATGTAAATGAGCAGTTCTTC. This translates into CASSEGTGDVNEQFF.

V and J are TRBV4-3 and TRBJ1-4, with D possibly TRBD1 on 5 matching bases. This CDR3 comprises 16 residues. V was cut by 0 bases and J by 7 bases, with 15 bases left in between. Germline V CDR1 and CDR2: LGHNA, YSLEER. The CDR3 bases are TGCGCCAGCAGCCAAGAACCGGGGACGGGGGGTGAAAAACTGTTTTTT. This encodes CASSQEPGTGGEKLFF.

The chain combines TRBV5-1 with TRBJ1-1, with 11 bases matching TRBD1. The V gene's germline CDR1 is SGHRS and CDR2 YFSETQ. The CDR3 spans 14 residues. After removal of 6 bases from V and 3 bases from J, the junction contained 4 bases not matched to a gene. As DNA, the CDR3 is TGCGCCAGCACAGGGACAGGGGGTTACACTGAAGCTTTCTTT. Amino acid sequence: CASTGTGGYTEAFF. The full variable domain, rest sourced from reference TRBV5-1 and TRBJ1-1, is KAGVTQTPRYLIKTRGQQVTLSCSPISGHRSVSWYQQTPGQGLQFLFEYFSETQRNKGNFPGRFSGRQFSNSRSEMNVSTLELGDSALYLCASTGTGGYTEAFFGQGTRLTVV.

This clone appeared a few times. The rearrangement joins TRBV4-3 to TRBJ1-6; perhaps TRBD1 as D (5 bases). The germline gives CDR1 LGHNA, CDR2 YSLEER. CDR3 length: 16 amino acids. V was trimmed by 0 bases and J by 4 bases, leaving 10 bases between them. In nucleotides, the CDR3 is TGCGCCAGCAGCCAAGATTGGGGGGAATATAATTCACCCCTCCACTTT. The encoded protein is CASSQDWGEYNSPLHF.

The V gene is TRBV6-2 or TRBV6-3, the J gene TRBJ2-1; 9 bases agree with TRBD2. The trim removed 0 bases at V and 5 bases at J, leaving 5 bases unmatched. This CDR3 region has 16 residues. The germline V gene has CDR1 MNHEY and CDR2 SVGEGT. The CDR3 spells CASSYSLAGWDNEQFF. DNA for the CDR3: TGTGCCAGCAGTTACTCCCTAGCGGGATGGGACAATGAGCAGTTCTTC.

Written as DNA, the CDR3 is TGTGCCAGCAGCCCGGGACTGGAGAACACCGGGGAGCTGTTTTTT. Translation: CASSPGLENTGELFF. The rearrangement links TRBV5-4 to TRBJ2-2; TRBD2 is a possible D gene (6 bases). V was clipped by 4 bases and J by 1 base, with 11 bases between them. Germline V CDR1 and CDR2: SGHNT, YYREEE (reference sequence). This CDR3 spans 15 amino acids.

CDR3 sequence (DNA): TGTGCCAGCAGCTTGGGGCCGCCAGGGGATAATTCACCCCTCCACTTT. This gives the protein CASSLGPPGDNSPLHF. This chain connects TRBV5-6 to TRBJ1-6; a possible D gene is TRBD1 (6 bases). From germline, CDR1 is SGHDT and CDR2 YYEEEE. Trimming removed 0 bases at V and 5 bases at J, with 12 bases between. The CDR3 covers 16 residues.

This clone was observed once. V and J are TRBV5-8 and TRBJ2-1; TRBD1 agrees at 8 bases. The J segment lost 7 bases and the V segment lost 2 bases, leaving 8 bases of the junction unmatched. CDR3 length: 15 amino acids. The germline V gene has CDR1 SGHTS and CDR2 YDEGEE. The CDR3 DNA sequence: TGTGCCAGCAGCTTAAGGCAGGGGGCTATAAATGAGCAGTTCTTC. Translated: CASSLRQGAINEQFF.

The V call is TRBV5-1, the J call TRBJ2-1; 8 bases fit TRBD1. This CDR3 is built from 14 residues. Germline values: CDR1 SGHRS, CDR2 YFSETQ. The ends lost 4 bases at V and 3 bases at J; junction bases unmatched: 3. CDR3 sequence (DNA): TGCGCCAGCAGCAGGACAGGGCTCTACAATGAGCAGTTCTTC. Translating gives CASSRTGLYNEQFF.

This clone was seen many times. The J gene is TRBJ2-2, the V gene TRBV15, with 9 bases aligning to TRBD1. The CDR3 loop spans 15 amino acids. V gave up 0 bases and J gave up 6 bases; unmatched junction bases: 2. Germline V gene sequence: CDR1 LNHNV, CDR2 YYDKDF (reference sequence). The DNA for the CDR3 is TGTGCCACCAGCAGAGAACAGGGGGCTTCCGGGGAGCTGTTTTTT. It translates to CATSREQGASGELFF.

V gene TRBV13 combines with J gene TRBJ2-1; D perhaps matches TRBD1 (6 bases). The CDR3 is 12 amino acids. Germline CDR1 is PRHDT and CDR2 is FYEKMQ (reference sequence). V shed 3 bases and J shed 10 bases, with 10 bases lying between them. This CDR3 is CASSFSGQEQFF. The CDR3 nucleotides read TGTGCCAGCAGCTTCTCCGGACAGGAGCAGTTCTTC.

The chain recombines TRBV5-1 with TRBJ1-1; 9 bases are a match to TRBD1. The J segment lost 4 bases and the V segment lost 1 base, leaving 5 bases of the junction unmatched. The CDR3 has 15 amino acids. Germline lookup yields CDR1 SGHRS and CDR2 YFSETQ. This CDR3 reads CASSLRTGEVTEAFF. The CDR3 DNA follows: TGCGCCAGCAGCTTGCGGACAGGGGAGGTCACTGAAGCTTTCTTT.

V and J are TRBV19 and TRBJ1-1, with 8 bases lining up with TRBD1. Trimming removed 3 bases from V and 8 bases from J; junction bases left unmatched: 8. The CDR3 totals 14 residues. Germline V gene lookup returns CDR1 LNHDA and CDR2 SQIVND (reference sequence). The DNA of the CDR3 is TGTGCCAGTAGTATGAAGCAGGGGGCGAGAGAAGCTTTCTTT. Its protein product is CASSMKQGAREAFF. The full variable domain, its missing parts supplied by reference TRBV19 and TRBJ1-1, is DGGITQSPKYLFRKEGQNVTLSCEQNLNHDAMYWYRQDPGQGLRLIYYSQIVNDFQKGDIAEGYSVSREKKESFPLTVTSAQKNPTAFYLCASSMKQGAREAFFGQGTRLTVV.

This clone was seen only once. The chain links TRBV6-5 to TRBJ1-1; TRBD1 aligns across 7 bases. Germline V gene sequence: CDR1 MNHEY, CDR2 SVGAGI. V gave up 6 bases and J gave up 0 bases; unmatched junction bases: 7. CDR3 length equals 15 residues. In DNA, the CDR3 is TGTGCCAGCAGCCCCAGGACAGGCATGAACACTGAAGCTTTCTTT. Translating gives CASSPRTGMNTEAFF.

This sequence joins TRBV10-1 and TRBJ2-5; D may be TRBD1 (5 bases). V lost 4 bases and J lost 1, with 7 bases in between. The CDR3 is 13 residues long. Per the germline V gene, CDR1 is WNHNN and CDR2 is SYGVQD (reference sequence). Written as DNA, the CDR3 is TGCGCCAGCAGTGCAGGGTCCCAAGAGACCCAGTACTTC. Amino acids: CASSAGSQETQYF.

This chain's CDR3 is CASGLGQGDTDTQYF. CDR3 sequence (DNA): TGTGCTAGTGGTTTGGGTCAGGGGGACACAGATACGCAGTATTTT. The chain employs TRBV12-5 and TRBJ2-3; TRBD1 matches at 7 bases. Trimming took 1 base from V and 2 from J; bases not matched to a gene: 3. This CDR3 is 15 amino acids long. The germline gives CDR1 LGHNT, CDR2 FRNRAP.

The chain couples TRBV11-3 to TRBJ2-5; D perhaps matches TRBD1 (6 bases). Germline V gene data show CDR1 as SGHNT and CDR2 as YENEEA. V lost 10 bases and J lost 2, with 14 bases in between. The CDR3 totals 13 residues. The DNA for the CDR3 is TGTGCCACTAGTTTGCAGGGGCAAGAGACCCAGTACTTC. Protein: CATSLQGQETQYF.

The chain couples TRBV7-2 to TRBJ2-1; TRBD2 matches at 8 bases. Trimming took 2 bases from V and 8 from J; bases not matched to a gene: 11. This CDR3 comprises 16 residues. Germline V gene sequence: CDR1 SGHTA, CDR2 FQGNSA. The CDR3 region is CASSLTPGLEFHEQFF. The DNA of the CDR3 is TGTGCCAGCAGCTTAACACCGGGACTAGAGTTCCATGAGCAGTTCTTC.

The genes are TRBV6-2 or TRBV6-3 and TRBJ2-7; 9 bases agree with TRBD1. Germline trimming cut 0 bases from V and 5 bases from J; bases unmatched to any gene: 5. This CDR3 contains 15 residues. The germline gives CDR1 MNHEY, CDR2 SVGEGT. CDR3 sequence: CASSYSARTGDEQYF. The CDR3 coding sequence is TGTGCCAGCAGTTACTCCGCACGGACAGGGGACGAGCAGTACTTC.